These 13 T cell receptor beta chains were all obtained from the same sample, sequenced in a study of blood T cell repertoires in COVID-19. The protocol was immunoSEQ multiplex PCR, while the TCRdb copy is restricted to in-frame clones and leaves out a portion. The profile shows about 140,000 clones, around 83% of them singletons. The sequencing input was peripheral blood. The receptors stem from a man in his fifties or sixties with active or convalescent COVID-19.

The V gene is TRBV14, the J gene TRBJ2-2; D is uncertain. Trimming took off 10 bases at V and 8 bases at J, with 17 bases between the two ends. The CDR3 has 13 residues. Looked up from germline, CDR1 is SGHDN and CDR2 is FVKESK. CDR3 DNA sequence: TGTGCCACGGCAGGAAGACATCGGGGGGAGCTGTTTTTT. It translates to CATAGRHRGELFF.

The rearrangement links TRBV30 to TRBJ1-1, with D perhaps TRBD1 (5 bases). The germline V gene encodes CDR1 GTSNPN and CDR2 SVGIG (reference sequence). The germline V and J ends were trimmed by 6 bases and 10 bases, with 15 bases remaining between them. The CDR3 covers 11 residues. In DNA, the CDR3 is TGTGCCTGCTCCCATGGTCAGGGAGCTTTCTTT. This codes for CACSHGQGAFF.

The chain employs TRBV5-1 and TRBJ2-5; D possibly corresponds to TRBD1 (6 bases). The length of the CDR3 is 15 residues. Germline CDR1 and CDR2: SGHRS and YFSETQ. Trimming took off 0 bases at V and 4 bases at J, with 13 bases between the two ends. CDR3 region: CASSLGSGALETQYF. In DNA, the CDR3 is TGCGCCAGCAGCTTGGGGTCAGGGGCATTAGAGACCCAGTACTTC. Using reference TRBV5-1 and TRBJ2-5 for the parts outside the CDR3, the full variable domain is KAGVTQTPRYLIKTRGQQVTLSCSPISGHRSVSWYQQTPGQGLQFLFEYFSETQRNKGNFPGRFSGRQFSNSRSEMNVSTLELGDSALYLCASSLGSGALETQYFGPGTRLLVL.

This chain uses TRBV2 with TRBJ1-1, with D perhaps TRBD1 (5 bases). The CDR3 is 14 residues long. V was trimmed by 4 bases and J by 5 bases, leaving 14 bases between them. Germline V lookup: CDR1 SNHLY, CDR2 FYNNEI. The CDR3 region has the DNA TGTGCCAGCAGTGTGGGGGGAAGTTGGACTGAAGCTTTCTTT. This translates into CASSVGGSWTEAFF. Combining the CDR3 with reference TRBV2 and TRBJ1-1 gives the whole variable domain EPEVTQTPSHQVTQMGQEVILRCVPISNHLYFYWYRQILGQKVEFLVSFYNNEISEKSEIFDDQFSVERPDGSNFTLKIRSTKLEDSAMYFCASSVGGSWTEAFFGQGTRLTVV.

This clone was recorded a few times. The gene calls are TRBV29-1 and TRBJ2-7, with D possibly being TRBD1 (6 bases). Germline lookup yields CDR1 SQVTM and CDR2 ANQGSEA. Trimming pared 1 base from V and 0 bases from J, leaving 13 bases between. This CDR3 is built from 15 residues. The CDR3 here is CSVEAGQLSSYEQYF. CDR3 in DNA: TGCAGCGTTGAAGCCGGACAGTTAAGCTCCTACGAGCAGTACTTC.

The rearrangement joins TRBV7-2 to TRBJ1-6, with TRBD1 identical over 7 bases. This CDR3 is built from 15 residues. The junction had 8 bases not matched to a gene; V was cut back by 3 bases and J by 9 bases. In germline, CDR1 is SGHTA, CDR2 FQGNSA. CDR3 sequence reads: CASSFRDSEFSPLHF. DNA for the CDR3: TGTGCCAGCAGCTTTAGGGACAGCGAGTTTTCACCCCTCCACTTT.

This clone was counted many times. The chain combines TRBV11-3 with TRBJ2-2, with no clear D. The CDR3 runs to 14 residues. V was pared by 3 bases and J by 0 bases, with 5 bases between. The germline CDR1 and CDR2 sequences are SGHNT and YENEEA. The CDR3: CASSFTPNTGELFF. The CDR3 DNA is TGTGCCAGCAGCTTCACACCGAACACCGGGGAGCTGTTTTTT.

The CDR3 sequence: CASLPNGVYNEQFF. CDR3 DNA sequence: TGTGCCAGCCTCCCCAACGGGGTTTACAATGAGCAGTTCTTC. The chain couples TRBV2 to TRBJ2-1; D possibly corresponds to TRBD2 (5 bases). Germline V gene data show CDR1 as SNHLY and CDR2 as FYNNEI. Between the trimmed V and J ends, which lost 8 bases and 4 bases, there was a span of 15 bases. CDR3 length equals 14 residues.

This clone was recorded a few times. The chain links TRBV30 to TRBJ1-6; D not certain. The germline CDR1 and CDR2 sequences are GTSNPN and SVGIG (reference sequence). The CDR3 has 12 amino acids. Written as DNA, the CDR3 is TGTGCTTATGGACGGAGGGTGGCGGGCCTCCACTTT. It yields the protein CAYGRRVAGLHF.

The rearrangement uses TRBV11-2 and TRBJ2-1; weak D call: TRBD2 (7 bases). The CDR3 has 14 residues. With 2 bases removed from V and 8 bases from J, the gap between germline ends came to 13 bases. Germline CDR1 SGHAT, CDR2 FQNNGV. CDR3 sequence reads: CASSLWLGGDEQFF. The CDR3 DNA sequence: TGTGCCAGCAGCTTATGGCTAGGGGGGGATGAGCAGTTCTTC.

This clone was observed a single time. The chain joins TRBV6-1 to TRBJ1-6, with unresolved D. Trimming shortened V by 2 bases and J by 3 bases, and 11 bases separated the two germline ends. Germline loops: CDR1 MNHNS, CDR2 SASEGT. This CDR3 spans 16 amino acids. The DNA of the CDR3 is TGTGCCAGCAGTGAATATCCGGGAAACTATAATTCACCCCTCCACTTT. Amino acids: CASSEYPGNYNSPLHF.

This CDR3 is CSVAGTSGRADTQYF. The CDR3 DNA sequence: TGCAGCGTCGCCGGGACTAGCGGGAGGGCAGATACGCAGTATTTT. The chain recombines TRBV29-1 with TRBJ2-3; 16 positions match TRBD2. Germline V gives CDR1 SQVTM, CDR2 ANQGSEA. V lost 6 bases and J lost 4; bases outside the gene matches: 4. This CDR3 region has 15 residues.

This clone came up once. This chain joins TRBV18 and TRBJ2-1; 14 bases match TRBD2. With 2 bases clipped from V and 6 bases from J, the junction kept 9 bases outside the gene matches. The germline gives CDR1 KGHSH, CDR2 LQKENI. CDR3 length equals 18 residues. Written as DNA, the CDR3 is TGTGCCAGCTCACCATATCCGGGACTAGCGGGAGTGGGCAATGAGCAGTTCTTC. The encoded protein is CASSPYPGLAGVGNEQFF.